This TCR beta chain was recorded in a study of cytomegalovirus exposure and HLA in healthy donors. The CDR3 consists of 19 residues. V shed 1 base and J 5 bases; nucleotides not matched to a gene: 15. In germline, CDR1 is LGHNA, CDR2 YSLEER. Both 60 Vbeta primers and 13 Jbeta primers went into the PCR. Data came from immunoSEQ multiplex PCR; TCRdb stores just in-frame clones and leaves some out. Here the sample spans tens of thousands of clones, 76% being singletons. V is TRBV4-3 and J is TRBJ2-1; 9 nucleotides line up with TRBD2. The TCR originated in a male donor in good health and CMV-seronegative. The sample was PBMCs. Written as DNA, the CDR3 is TGCGCCAGCAGCCAAGTTGGGGGGGGGATTAGCGGGGGAAACAATGAGCAGTTCTTC. This sequence encodes CASSQVGGGISGGNNEQFF.